This T cell receptor (beta chain) was retrieved from a study of blood T cell repertoires in COVID-19. The method was immunoSEQ multiplex PCR; TCRdb's version includes in-frame clones alone and lacks a portion of them. The data contain 160,000 or so clones, 80% of them singletons. Germline CDR1 and CDR2: MNHNS and SASEGT. The CDR3 has 16 residues. V lost 4 bases and J lost 3; bases outside the gene matches: 7. The sample comprised peripheral blood. The chain employs TRBV6-1 and TRBJ1-5; 9 bases match TRBD1. This clonotype was obtained from a man between 65 and 85 years old with active or convalescent COVID-19. CDR3 in amino acids: CASSGPGTGSNQPQHF. CDR3 bases: TGTGCCAGCAGTGGTCCCGGGACAGGGTCCAATCAGCCCCAGCATTTT.